This TCR beta chain was captured by sequencing in a study of cytomegalovirus exposure and HLA in healthy donors. Overall study: Most genotyped donors, over 70% of more than 300, had Caucasian-associated genetic ancestry. Whole-study findings and limits: Evidence from a later analysis indicated that most CMV-associated TCR beta chains looked HLA-restricted.

For this clone: The antigen remains undetermined.

The PCR used 60 Vbeta and 13 Jbeta primers. Clones were read by immunoSEQ multiplex PCR, and TCRdb kept only the in-frame ones, dropping some. Among 30,000 to 40,000 clones, roughly two thirds were seen once, and the ten largest hold about 9.5%. Per the germline V gene, CDR1 is ENHRY and CDR2 is SYGVKD. The CDR3 is 16 amino acids. Germline trimming cut 3 bases from V and 3 bases from J; bases unmatched to any gene: 7. V gene TRBV10-3 combines with J gene TRBJ2-3; 9 bases are shared with TRBD1. Sample: PBMCs. The sequence derives from a man in his forties or fifties in good health and CMV-seropositive. The CDR3 region is CAISDRDRVRTDTQYF. The CDR3 DNA is TGTGCCATCAGTGATAGGGACAGGGTAAGAACAGATACGCAGTATTTT.